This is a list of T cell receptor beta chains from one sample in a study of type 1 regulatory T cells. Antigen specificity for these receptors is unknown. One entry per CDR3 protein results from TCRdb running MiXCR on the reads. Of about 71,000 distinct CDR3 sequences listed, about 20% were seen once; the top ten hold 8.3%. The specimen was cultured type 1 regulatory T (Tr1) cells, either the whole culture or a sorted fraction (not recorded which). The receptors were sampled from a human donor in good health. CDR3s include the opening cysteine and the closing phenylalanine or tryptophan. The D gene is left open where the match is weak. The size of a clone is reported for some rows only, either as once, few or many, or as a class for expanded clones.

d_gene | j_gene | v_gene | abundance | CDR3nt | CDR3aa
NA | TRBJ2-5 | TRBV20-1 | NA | TGCAGTGCTAGAGCGGGAAGGGGGCAAGAGACCCAGTACTTC | CSARAGRGQETQYF
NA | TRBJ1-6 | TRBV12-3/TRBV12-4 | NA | TGTGCCAGCAGGTCCCGGGACACAAGAAATTCACCCCTCCACTTT | CASRSRDTRNSPLHF
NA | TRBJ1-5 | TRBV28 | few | TGTGCTACTCTTGGGGTGAAGGATCAGCCCCAGCATTTT | CATLGVKDQPQHF
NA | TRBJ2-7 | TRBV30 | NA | TGTGCCTGGAGTGCCCTCAGGTTAGGCGAGCAGTACTTC | CAWSALRLGEQYF
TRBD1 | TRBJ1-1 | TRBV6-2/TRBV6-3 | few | TGTGCCAGCAGTTACGTACAGGGGACTGAAGCTTTCTTT | CASSYVQGTEAFF
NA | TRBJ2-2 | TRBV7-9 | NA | TGTGCCAGCAGCTTAAACGGGGTCACCGGGGAGCTGTTTTTT | CASSLNGVTGELFF
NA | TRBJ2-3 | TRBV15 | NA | TGTGCCACCAGCAGCGACTCCCCATATAGCACAGATACGCAGTATTTT | CATSSDSPYSTDTQYF
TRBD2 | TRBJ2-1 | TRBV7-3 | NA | TGTGCCAGCAGCTTAAGAACCGGGACTAGCAGGAATGAGCAGTTCTTC | CASSLRTGTSRNEQFF
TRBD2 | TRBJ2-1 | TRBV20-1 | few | TGCAGTGCTACGAGGACTAGCACTGAGCAGTTCTTC | CSATRTSTEQFF
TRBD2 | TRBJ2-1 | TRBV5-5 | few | TGTGCCAGCAGCCCTATAGCGGGAGTCCCCCCGTTCTTC | CASSPIAGVPPFF
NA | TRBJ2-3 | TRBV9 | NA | TGTGCCAGCAGCGACGCCCTCAGAACCCCCGGCACAGATACGCAGTATTTT | CASSDALRTPGTDTQYF
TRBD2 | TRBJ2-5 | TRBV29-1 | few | TGCAGCCATAACCCGGGACTAGCGGGAGAGACCCAGTACTTC | CSHNPGLAGETQYF
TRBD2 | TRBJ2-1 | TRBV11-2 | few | TGTGCCAGCAGCCCACGCCTTGGGCGGGAGGGCGAGCAGTTCTTC | CASSPRLGREGEQFF
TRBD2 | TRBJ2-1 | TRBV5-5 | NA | TGTGCCAGCAGCTACTCTAGCGGGCGATACAATGAGCAGTTCTTC | CASSYSSGRYNEQFF
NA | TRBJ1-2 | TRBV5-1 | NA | TGCGCCAGCAGTTCACCTGGACAGCTCTATGGCTACACCTTC | CASSSPGQLYGYTF
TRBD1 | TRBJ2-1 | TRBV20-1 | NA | TGCAGTGCCCCGGGACAGGGAAGCCACAATGAGCAGTTCTTC | CSAPGQGSHNEQFF